The entry that follows covers one TCR beta chain sequence. The antigen is not known. This sample was included in a study of graft-versus-host responses after intestinal transplantation. Findings of the study overall: GvH clones surfaced in recipient marrow, some emerging earlier in ileum or blood. Circulating GvH clones peaking coincided with falling HvG clones soon after transplant.

V dropped 0 bases and J dropped 1; count of bases not matched to a gene: 2. CDR1 and CDR2 (germline): SGHAT, FQNNGV. The CDR3 runs to 16 residues. The method was immunoSEQ multiplex PCR; TCRdb's version includes in-frame clones alone and lacks a portion of them. The sample includes some 25,000 clones, 93% seen only once; the top ten take around 0.54%. The chain employs TRBV11-2 and TRBJ2-2; 7 nucleotides line up with TRBD2. The sequences come from PBMCs, collected 18 days after transplant. The clonotype was recovered from a human patient who received an intestinal transplant, so some T cells may come from the graft donor. Here the CDR3 reads CASSLESGGNTGELFF. CDR3 nucleotide sequence: TGTGCCAGCAGCTTAGAGTCGGGGGGGAACACCGGGGAGCTGTTTTTT.